The TCR beta chain under discussion was sequenced for a study of cytomegalovirus exposure and HLA in healthy donors. Overall study context: Early released data comprised 80 million to 100 million unique TCRs from HLA-typed donors. Among the 300 to 500 donors who were genotyped, approximately 83% fell in the genetic ancestry cluster that is associated with self-reported Caucasian donors.

Donors were ostensibly healthy at sampling, although undocumented immune exposures were probable. On this clone itself: Its antigen is currently unknown.

This CDR3 is built from 13 residues. CDR1 GTSNPN and CDR2 SVGIG come from the germline V gene (reference sequence). The V and J ends lost 0 bases and 8 bases respectively, with 11 bases between them. General observations from the study: Generally TCR sequences proved uncommon, though certain public TCRs appeared in numerous donors.

With 60 Vbeta and 13 Jbeta primers, the PCR was carried out. Method: immunoSEQ multiplex PCR; TCRdb's copy keeps in-frame clones and lacks some. The sample contains 110,000 to 150,000 clones, roughly 77% of which appear only once. The genes are TRBV30 and TRBJ1-5; D ambiguous. The sample consisted of PBMCs. The receptor was isolated from a female donor in good health and CMV-seronegative. The CDR3 DNA is TGTGCCTGGAGTGTAAACGCTAGAGAGCCCCAGCATTTT. It encodes CAWSVNAREPQHF.